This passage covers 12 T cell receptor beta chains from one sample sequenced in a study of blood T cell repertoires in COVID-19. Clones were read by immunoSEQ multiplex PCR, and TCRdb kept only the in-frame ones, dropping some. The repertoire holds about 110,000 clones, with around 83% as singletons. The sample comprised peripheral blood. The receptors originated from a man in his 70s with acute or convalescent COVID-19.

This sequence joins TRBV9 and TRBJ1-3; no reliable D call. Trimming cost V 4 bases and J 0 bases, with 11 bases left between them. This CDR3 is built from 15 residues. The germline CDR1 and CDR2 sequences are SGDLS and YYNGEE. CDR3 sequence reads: CASSPPGFSGNTIYF. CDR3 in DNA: TGTGCCAGCAGCCCCCCAGGCTTCTCTGGAAACACCATATATTTT.

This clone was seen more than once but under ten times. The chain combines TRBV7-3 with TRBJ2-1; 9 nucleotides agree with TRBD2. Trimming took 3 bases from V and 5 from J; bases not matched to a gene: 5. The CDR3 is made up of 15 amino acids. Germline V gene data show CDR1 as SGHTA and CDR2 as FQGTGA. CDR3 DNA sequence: TGTGCCAGCAGCTTGAGCGGGGGGACCCACAATGAGCAGTTCTTC. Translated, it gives CASSLSGGTHNEQFF.

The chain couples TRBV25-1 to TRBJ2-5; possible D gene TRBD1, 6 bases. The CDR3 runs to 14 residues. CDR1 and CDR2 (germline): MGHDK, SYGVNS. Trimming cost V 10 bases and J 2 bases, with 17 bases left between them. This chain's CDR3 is CATERGSSQETQYF. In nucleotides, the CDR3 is TGTGCCACCGAGAGGGGGTCAAGTCAAGAGACCCAGTACTTC.

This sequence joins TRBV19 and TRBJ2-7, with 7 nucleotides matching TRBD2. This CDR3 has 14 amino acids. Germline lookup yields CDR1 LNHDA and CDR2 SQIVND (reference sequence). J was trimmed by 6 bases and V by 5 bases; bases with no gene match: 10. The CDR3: CASSSVGGATEQYF. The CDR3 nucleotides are TGTGCCAGTAGTTCCGTGGGAGGGGCGACCGAGCAGTACTTC.

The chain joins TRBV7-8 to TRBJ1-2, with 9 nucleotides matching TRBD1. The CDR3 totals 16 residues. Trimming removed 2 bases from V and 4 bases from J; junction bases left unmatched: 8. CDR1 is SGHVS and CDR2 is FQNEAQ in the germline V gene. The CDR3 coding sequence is TGTGCCAGCAGCTTAAAGTCACAGGGGGCAGTCTATGGCTACACCTTC. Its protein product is CASSLKSQGAVYGYTF.

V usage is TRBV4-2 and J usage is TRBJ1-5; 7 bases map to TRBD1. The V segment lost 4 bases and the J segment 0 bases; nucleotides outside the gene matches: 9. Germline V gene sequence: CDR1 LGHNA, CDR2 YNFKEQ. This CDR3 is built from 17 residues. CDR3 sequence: CASSLEGTDYSNQPQHF. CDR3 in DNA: TGTGCCAGCAGCCTCGAGGGGACAGATTATAGCAATCAGCCCCAGCATTTT.

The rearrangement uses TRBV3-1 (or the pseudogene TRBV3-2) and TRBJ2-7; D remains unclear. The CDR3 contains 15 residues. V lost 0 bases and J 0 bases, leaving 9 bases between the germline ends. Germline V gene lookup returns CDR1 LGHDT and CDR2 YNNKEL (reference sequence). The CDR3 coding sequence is TGTGCCAGCAGCCAAGATCCCCCTTCCTCCTACGAGCAGTACTTC. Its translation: CASSQDPPSSYEQYF.

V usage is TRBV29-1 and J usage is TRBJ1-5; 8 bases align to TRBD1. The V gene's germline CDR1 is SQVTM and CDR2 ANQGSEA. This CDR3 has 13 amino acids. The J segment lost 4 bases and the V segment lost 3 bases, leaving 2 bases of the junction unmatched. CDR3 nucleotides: TGCAGCGTTGATACAGGGGGAAATCAGCCCCAGCATTTT. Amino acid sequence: CSVDTGGNQPQHF.

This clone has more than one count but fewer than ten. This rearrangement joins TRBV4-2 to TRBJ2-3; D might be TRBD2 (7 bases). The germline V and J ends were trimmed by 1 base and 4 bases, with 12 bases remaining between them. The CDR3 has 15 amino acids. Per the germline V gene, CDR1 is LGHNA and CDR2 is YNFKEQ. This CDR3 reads CASSQGGGEADTQYF. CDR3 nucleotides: TGTGCCAGCAGCCAAGGAGGGGGGGAGGCAGATACGCAGTATTTT.

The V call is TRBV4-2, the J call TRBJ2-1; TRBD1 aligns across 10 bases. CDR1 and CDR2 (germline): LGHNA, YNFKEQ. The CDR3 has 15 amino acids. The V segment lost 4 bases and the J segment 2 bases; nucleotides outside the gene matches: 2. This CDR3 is CASSPGQGPYNEQFF. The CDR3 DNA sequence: TGTGCCAGCAGCCCGGGACAGGGGCCCTACAATGAGCAGTTCTTC.

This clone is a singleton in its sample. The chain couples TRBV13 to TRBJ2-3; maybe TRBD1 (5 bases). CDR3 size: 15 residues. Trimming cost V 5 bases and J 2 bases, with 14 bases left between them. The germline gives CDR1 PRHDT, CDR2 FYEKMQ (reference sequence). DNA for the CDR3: TGTGCCAGCAGCCTGGTGCAGGGAAACACAGATACGCAGTATTTT. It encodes CASSLVQGNTDTQYF.

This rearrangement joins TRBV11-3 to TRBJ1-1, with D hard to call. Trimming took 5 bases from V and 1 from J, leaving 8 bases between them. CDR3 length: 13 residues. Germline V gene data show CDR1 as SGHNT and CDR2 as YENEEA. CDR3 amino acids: CASSPTANTEAFF. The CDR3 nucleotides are TGTGCCAGCAGCCCCACAGCGAACACTGAAGCTTTCTTT.